This T cell receptor beta chain derives from a study of graft-versus-host responses after intestinal transplantation. For the study at large: Anti-thymocyte globulin was used for induction in all recipients, who then took tacrolimus and steroids for approximately three years. General study findings and limits: Researchers found peak circulating GvH clone levels linked to early post-transplant HvG declines. Some patients had graft-donor T cell macrochimerism, and their allografts showed high graft-versus-host to host-versus-graft clonal ratios.

The assay was immunoSEQ multiplex PCR, and TCRdb's table has in-frame clones only and misses some. Among about 99,000 clones listed, 93% were seen once. Concerning this clone: Its specificity is unknown.

This CDR3 spans 14 amino acids. J lost 6 bases, V lost 0 bases, and 6 bases had no gene match. The germline V gene encodes CDR1 SGHRS and CDR2 YFSETQ. The sequence came from a human donor who received an intestinal transplant. The V and J genes are TRBV5-1 and TRBJ2-7; TRBD2 aligns across 7 bases. Source: unstimulated CD8+ T cells sorted from spleen or lymph node cells, taken before intestinal transplant. The CDR3 DNA reads as TGCGCCAGCAGCTTGGGTGGGGGGGTGAGCGAGCAGTACTTC. Its translation is CASSLGGGVSEQYF. Full variable domain (remainder filled in from reference TRBV5-1 and TRBJ2-7): KAGVTQTPRYLIKTRGQQVTLSCSPISGHRSVSWYQQTPGQGLQFLFEYFSETQRNKGNFPGRFSGRQFSNSRSEMNVSTLELGDSALYLCASSLGGGVSEQYFGPGTRLTVT.